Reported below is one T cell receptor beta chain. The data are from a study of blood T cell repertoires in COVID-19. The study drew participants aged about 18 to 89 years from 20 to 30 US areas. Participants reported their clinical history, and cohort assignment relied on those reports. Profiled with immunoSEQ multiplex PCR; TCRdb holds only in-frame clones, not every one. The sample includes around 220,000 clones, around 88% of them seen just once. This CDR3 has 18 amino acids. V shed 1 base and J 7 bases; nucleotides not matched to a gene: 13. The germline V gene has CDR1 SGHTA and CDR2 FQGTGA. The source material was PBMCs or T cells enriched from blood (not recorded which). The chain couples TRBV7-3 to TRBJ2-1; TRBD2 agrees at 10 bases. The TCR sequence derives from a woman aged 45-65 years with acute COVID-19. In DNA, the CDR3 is TGTGCCAGCAGCTTAAATCCCTCAATAGCGGGAGGAGTGAATGAGCAGTTCTTC. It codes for CASSLNPSIAGGVNEQFF. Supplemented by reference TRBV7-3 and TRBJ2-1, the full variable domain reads GAGVSQTPSNKVTEKGKYVELRCDPISGHTALYWYRQSLGQGPEFLIYFQGTGAADDSGLPNDRFFAVRPEGSVSTLKIQRTERGDSAVYLCASSLNPSIAGGVNEQFFGPGTRLTVL.